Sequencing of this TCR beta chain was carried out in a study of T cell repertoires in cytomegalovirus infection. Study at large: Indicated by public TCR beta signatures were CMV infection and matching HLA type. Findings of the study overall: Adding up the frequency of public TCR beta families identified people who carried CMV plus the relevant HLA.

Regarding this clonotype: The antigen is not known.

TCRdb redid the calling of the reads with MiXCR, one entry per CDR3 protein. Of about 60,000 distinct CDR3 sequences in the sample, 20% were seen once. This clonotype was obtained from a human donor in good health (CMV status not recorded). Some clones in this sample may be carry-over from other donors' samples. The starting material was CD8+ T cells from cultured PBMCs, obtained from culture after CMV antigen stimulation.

In nucleotides, the CDR3 is TGTGCCAGCAGCTTAGCGAAGGCCCGGGCCAATGAGCAGTTCTTC. The encoded protein is CASSLAKARANEQFF. The V and J genes are TRBV7-6 and TRBJ2-1; no definite D call. The CDR3 is 15 amino acids. Between the trimmed V and J ends, which lost 0 bases and 6 bases, there was a span of 12 bases. Looked up from germline, CDR1 is SGHVS and CDR2 is FNYEAQ.